This T cell receptor beta chain was profiled in a study of beta chain features in type 1 diabetes. General observations from the study: The study found that naive, central memory and Treg TCRB repertoires appeared more similar in patients than in healthy donors. TCRB CDR3 length was moderately but significantly reduced in all four CD4+ subsets of Type 1 diabetes patients. The cDNA sequencing approach could over-represent high-TCR-expressing cells.

Investigators reverse transcribed all isolated RNA, so they sequenced expressed TCRB transcripts. Profiling relied on immunoSEQ multiplex PCR, and the TCRdb table lists in-frame clones only, not all of them. This table holds about 640,000 clones, around 11% found once. This clone was detected a few times. Its cognate antigen is unknown. The CDR3 loop spans 16 amino acids. The germline gives CDR1 LGHNA, CDR2 YSLEER. Trimming cost V 0 bases and J 6 bases; bases outside gene matches: 7. Sequencing was performed on naive CD4+ T cells from blood. This receptor was taken from a man aged 25 to 40 with type 1 diabetes. The chain couples TRBV4-3 to TRBJ2-3, with 9 nucleotides matching TRBD1. The DNA for the CDR3 is TGCGCCAGCAGCCAAGATGGGGGACAGGGCGACGATACGCAGTATTTT. Protein sequence: CASSQDGGQGDDTQYF.